This T cell receptor (beta chain) was recovered during a study of tumor-infiltrating lymphocytes in primary liver carcinoma. Turning to the study itself: Resecting the tumor surgically was how the patients' primary liver carcinoma was treated. Points from the study as a whole: Tumor tissue displayed a significantly greater top-250-clone fraction than blood (p = 0.039). Pairs of tumor regions overlapped more than tumor-adjacent and tumor-blood pairs did.

This clonotype has more than one count but fewer than ten. Antigen specificity is unknown. Constant-region priming of about 500 ng total RNA yielded TCR beta cDNA. Slightly modified ARM-PCR with three nested multiplex PCR rounds yielded TCR beta libraries. It was with TRBV1-TRBV30 forward primers and a C-beta reverse primer that the first two PCR rounds were run, at roughly 11 cycles each. In TCRdb, the multiplex PCR reads were re-called with MiXCR into one record per CDR3 protein. The table records 300,000 to 350,000 distinct CDR3 sequences, 65% of them present only once. Germline CDR1 and CDR2: WNHNN and SYGVQD (reference sequence). With 0 bases removed from V and 7 bases from J, the gap between germline ends came to 13 bases. The CDR3 runs to 15 residues. They got blood RNA out of unsorted whole blood and also pulled out germline DNA.

The source of this sequence is a man in his forties with primary liver carcinoma and hepatitis B virus infection. The chain joins TRBV10-1 to TRBJ2-1; maybe TRBD1 (5 bases). Sequenced sample: peripheral blood. This CDR3 reads CASSESGNPGNEQFF. In nucleotides, the CDR3 is TGCGCCAGCAGTGAGTCGGGCAATCCAGGGAATGAGCAGTTCTTC.